A single sample is the source of the 26 T cell receptor beta chains below, sequenced in a study of regulatory T cells in long-lasting Graves disease. Time point: newly diagnosed GD, antithyroid drugs for less than 3 months. The TCR library was made from RNA extracted from PBMCs. For TCR beta, libraries came from iRepertoire HTBI primers and Arm-PCR of CDR3 regions. TCRdb reprocessed the multiplex PCR reads with MiXCR, giving one entry per CDR3 protein. The table records 400,000 to 650,000 distinct CDR3 sequences, 15% to 20% of them present only once. These data also featured in a second study, about T cells in Graves' hyperthyroidism and ophthalmopathy.

The starting material was peripheral blood mononuclear cells (PBMCs), obtained at new diagnosis, from a patient treated with antithyroid drugs. All receptors come from a woman aged 35-60 years with Graves disease.

This clonotype came up many times. This chain connects TRBV12-3 or TRBV12-4 to TRBJ1-5; D is uncertain. The CDR3 sequence is 15 residues long. V was clipped by 6 bases and J by 0 bases, with 12 bases between them. The CDR3 loop is CASRAAGNSNQPQHF. CDR3 bases: TGTGCCAGCAGGGCTGCCGGGAATAGCAATCAGCCCCAGCATTTT.

A remark on this clonotype: One end of the junction is discordant with germline, which a read error may explain. The gene calls are TRBV3-1 and TRBJ2-5, with 7 bases identical to TRBD1. This CDR3 is built from 15 residues. Germline CDR1 is LGHDT and CDR2 is YNNKEL (reference sequence). The CDR3 spells CASSTYKGQQATQYF. The DNA of the CDR3 is TGTGCCAGCAGCACATACAAGGGACAGCAAGCGACCCAGTACTTC.

This clonotype has ten or more counts. This chain uses TRBV5-1 with TRBJ1-1; possibly TRBD1 for D (5 bases). Germline V gene sequence: CDR1 SGHRS, CDR2 YFSETQ. This CDR3 has 14 amino acids. V shed 4 bases and J shed 0 bases, with 10 bases lying between them. The CDR3 sequence is CASSDGALNTEAFF. The CDR3 DNA is TGCGCCAGCAGCGACGGGGCGTTGAACACTGAAGCTTTCTTT.

This clonotype has at least ten counts. The chain joins TRBV11-3 to TRBJ2-1; TRBD2 matches at 9 bases. Germline loops: CDR1 SGHNT, CDR2 YENEEA. With 5 bases clipped from V and 6 bases from J, the junction kept 8 bases outside the gene matches. The CDR3 runs to 15 residues. CDR3 in amino acids: CASSLLGGGANEQFF. The CDR3 nucleotides read TGTGCCAGCAGCCTCCTTGGCGGGGGGGCCAATGAGCAGTTCTTC.

A few counts support this clonotype. This chain joins TRBV5-6 and TRBJ2-1; 9 positions match TRBD1. This CDR3 has 12 amino acids. Germline V gene sequence: CDR1 SGHDT, CDR2 YYEEEE. V dropped 3 bases and J dropped 8; count of bases not matched to a gene: 0. The CDR3 nucleotides read TGTGCCAGCAGCTGGACAGGGGATGAGCAGTTCTTC. This codes for CASSWTGDEQFF.

A few counts support this clonotype. The chain couples TRBV15 to TRBJ1-5; possibly TRBD1 for D (5 bases). Germline V gene lookup returns CDR1 LNHNV and CDR2 YYDKDF (reference sequence). The CDR3 has 16 amino acids. Trimming took 3 bases from V and 2 from J, leaving 14 bases between them. The DNA for the CDR3 is TGTGCCACCAGCAGCGGGGGAATGAGCGGCAATCAGCCCCAGCATTTT. Amino acid sequence: CATSSGGMSGNQPQHF.

This clonotype has at least ten counts. J is TRBJ1-4 and V is TRBV5-1, with D unclear. From germline, CDR1 is SGHRS and CDR2 YFSETQ. Trimming removed 3 bases at V and 0 bases at J, with 12 bases between. The CDR3 loop spans 16 amino acids. The CDR3 DNA reads TGCGCCAGCAGCTCTTCGGCATTTGCAACTAATGAAAAACTGTTTTTT. Its protein product is CASSSSAFATNEKLFF.

This clonotype was observed many times. The chain is built from TRBV18 and TRBJ1-4; D ambiguous. The V gene's germline CDR1 is KGHSH and CDR2 LQKENI. The V end was cut by 2 bases, the J end by 2 bases, with 9 bases between. The CDR3 consists of 15 residues. The CDR3 protein is CASSPRTVTNEKLFF. The CDR3 region has the DNA TGTGCCAGCTCACCAAGAACGGTTACTAATGAAAAACTGTTTTTT.

The chain couples TRBV5-1 to TRBJ2-1; unclear D gene. Trimming took 1 base from V and 0 from J, leaving 8 bases between them. The CDR3 spans 15 residues. Germline values: CDR1 SGHRS, CDR2 YFSETQ. In DNA form, the CDR3 reads TGCGCCAGCAGCTTGAAGGGTATCTCCTACAATGAGCAGTTCTTC. The encoded protein is CASSLKGISYNEQFF.

V and J are TRBV19 and TRBJ2-4; 8 nucleotides line up with TRBD2. Unmatched junction bases numbered 13, after V lost 3 bases and J lost 6 bases. Germline assignment: CDR1 LNHDA and CDR2 SQIVND (reference sequence). The CDR3 has 17 amino acids. The CDR3 DNA is TGTGCCAGTAGTATGAACACGATGGGACTAGTCACAAACATTCAGTACTTC. Translated, it gives CASSMNTMGLVTNIQYF.

This chain uses TRBV7-9 with TRBJ2-3; 7 positions agree with TRBD2. V shed 4 bases, J shed 2 bases, and the junction held 15 bases outside the gene matches. This CDR3 contains 18 residues. Germline V CDR1 and CDR2: SEHNR, FQNEAQ (reference sequence). As DNA, the CDR3 is TGTGCCAGCAGCTCCCCTATCGCGGGTCGGGGGGTCACAGATACGCAGTATTTT. This encodes CASSSPIAGRGVTDTQYF.

This clonotype was observed at least ten times. The rearrangement joins TRBV2 to TRBJ1-4, with 7 bases fitting TRBD1. V was clipped by 7 bases and J by 4 bases; unmatched bases: 6. There are 14 residues in the CDR3. Per germline, CDR1 SNHLY and CDR2 FYNNEI. The CDR3 coding sequence is TGTGCCAGCAAGAGGGACAGCATTAATGAAAAACTGTTTTTT. Its translation is CASKRDSINEKLFF.

This chain joins TRBV12-3 or TRBV12-4 and TRBJ2-5; TRBD2 matches at 11 bases. This CDR3 contains 16 residues. V trimming: 1 base; J trimming: 4 bases; junction bases outside the gene matches: 5. The CDR3 coding sequence is TGTGCCAGCAGTTTAGGACTAGCGGGGCCCTCAGAGACCCAGTACTTC. This sequence encodes CASSLGLAGPSETQYF.

This clonotype was observed many times. The chain recombines TRBV6-5 with TRBJ1-4, with D possibly matching TRBD1 (6 bases). The CDR3 has 13 residues. Germline loops: CDR1 MNHEY, CDR2 SVGAGI. V was pared by 2 bases and J by 8 bases, with 9 bases between. CDR3 region: CASSYRTDEKLFF. The DNA of the CDR3 is TGTGCCAGCAGTTACAGGACAGACGAAAAACTGTTTTTT.

This clonotype was detected ten times or more. V and J are TRBV3-1 and TRBJ1-1; no clear D. With 1 base removed from V and 8 bases from J, the gap between germline ends came to 14 bases. CDR3 length: 14 residues. Germline assignment: CDR1 LGHDT and CDR2 YNNKEL (reference sequence). CDR3 nucleotides: TGTGCCAGCAGCCAAGGTTACTTCGGAGGGGAAGCTTTCTTT. Translated, it gives CASSQGYFGGEAFF.

This clonotype was observed a single time. This could be a read error, since a much larger clone is one nucleotide away. This chain links TRBV3-1 with TRBJ1-2; D ambiguous. The CDR3 consists of 14 residues. The V and J ends lost 4 bases and 8 bases respectively, with 17 bases between them. Germline CDR1 and CDR2: LGHDT and YNNKEL (reference sequence). The CDR3 sequence is CASSPTLTKTGYTF. In nucleotides, the CDR3 is TGTGCCAGCAGCCCGACACTGACCAAAACAGGCTACACCTTC.

This sequence joins TRBV9 and TRBJ2-2; D uncertain. Trimming cost V 0 bases and J 5 bases, with 14 bases left between them. The germline CDR1 and CDR2 sequences are SGDLS and YYNGEE. The CDR3 covers 16 residues. The CDR3 protein is CASSVDPSPSTGELFF. The CDR3 coding sequence is TGTGCCAGCAGCGTAGACCCCTCTCCTAGTACCGGGGAGCTGTTTTTT.

This clonotype was recorded many times. The gene calls are TRBV11-2 and TRBJ1-1; D might be TRBD1 (5 bases). CDR1 and CDR2 (germline): SGHAT, FQNNGV. This CDR3 is built from 15 residues. Trimming left V 5 bases short and J 0 bases short, with 13 bases between. The CDR3 coding sequence is TGTGCCAGCAGCCCTTGGGGCACCGTGAACACTGAAGCTTTCTTT. Amino acids: CASSPWGTVNTEAFF.

The sample holds many counts of this clonotype. The rearrangement joins TRBV28 to TRBJ2-7; TRBD2 is a possible D gene (5 bases). Germline loops: CDR1 MDHEN, CDR2 SYDVKM. Deletions cut 1 base from V and 7 bases from J, with 20 bases between. CDR3 length: 16 residues. CDR3 sequence (DNA): TGTGCCAGCAGTTTATTGATTGGACTGGCAGGTAGGGAGCAGTACTTC. Translated: CASSLLIGLAGREQYF. Variable domain in full (rest from reference TRBV28 and TRBJ2-7): DVKVTQSSRYLVKRTGEKVFLECVQDMDHENMFWYRQDPGLGLRLIYFSYDVKMKEKGDIPEGYSVSREKKERFSLILESASTNQTSMYLCASSLLIGLAGREQYFGPGTRLTVT.

This clonotype has ten or more counts. The genes are TRBV5-1 and TRBJ2-1; a possible D gene is TRBD2 (5 bases). The CDR3 sequence is 15 residues long. Germline V gene sequence: CDR1 SGHRS, CDR2 YFSETQ. V was cut by 2 bases and J by 1 base, with 10 bases left in between. The CDR3: CASSLKGDSYNEQFF. The CDR3 DNA reads as TGCGCCAGCAGCTTAAAGGGAGATTCCTACAATGAGCAGTTCTTC.

To note about this clonotype: Just one base apart from a much larger clone, this may be a read error. The chain is built from TRBV6-5 and TRBJ1-2, with 7 bases fitting TRBD1. The V gene's germline CDR1 is MNHEY and CDR2 SVGAGI. The CDR3 consists of 17 residues. Here the CDR3 DNA reads TGTGCCATCAGTTTGCCGGGGACAGCCGAGGTTAACTATGGCTACACCTTC. Translation gives CAISLPGTAEVNYGYTF.

As regards this clonotype: This could be a read error, since a much larger clone is one nucleotide away. V usage is TRBV12-3 or TRBV12-4 and J usage is TRBJ2-1; D possibly matches TRBD1 or TRBD2 (5 bases each). The CDR3 contains 12 residues. Trimming removed 5 bases from V and 15 bases from J, with 17 bases in between. The CDR3 DNA reads as TGTGCCAGCAGTCCTCTGGACAAGGGACGGTTCTTC. This codes for CASSPLDKGRFF.

This clonotype was observed a handful of times. The rearrangement links TRBV5-1 to TRBJ1-3; TRBD1 aligns across 7 bases. This CDR3 is built from 17 residues. CDR1 is SGHRS, CDR2 YFSETQ, per germline. Unmatched junction bases numbered 8, after V lost 0 bases and J lost 2 bases. As DNA, the CDR3 is TGCGCCAGCAGCTTGGAGGGTGTAGGGGGCGCTGGAAACACCATATATTTT. Protein sequence: CASSLEGVGGAGNTIYF.

V and J are TRBV20-1 and TRBJ2-2; possibly TRBD1 for D (6 bases). V lost 3 bases, J lost 1 base, and 12 bases lay in between. This CDR3 is built from 15 residues. Germline V gene lookup returns CDR1 DFQATT and CDR2 SNEGSKA (reference sequence). CDR3 in amino acids: CSASRGTVNTGELFF. The CDR3 DNA sequence: TGCAGTGCTAGTAGGGGGACGGTGAACACCGGGGAGCTGTTTTTT.

This clonotype was counted a few times. The CDR3 reads CSCTLDYGYTF. The CDR3 coding sequence is TGCAGCTGCACCCTCGACTATGGCTACACCTTC. The chain employs TRBV20-1 and TRBJ1-2; no clear D gene. Per the germline V gene, CDR1 is DFQATT and CDR2 is SNEGSKA (reference sequence). This CDR3 comprises 11 residues.

This clonotype was recorded at least ten times. J is TRBJ1-1 and V is TRBV5-1, with TRBD1 as a possible D gene (5 bases). V was pared by 5 bases and J by 6 bases, with 17 bases between. This CDR3 comprises 14 residues. Germline assignment: CDR1 SGHRS and CDR2 YFSETQ. The CDR3 DNA sequence: TGCGCCAGCAGGGTAGGGGACGTCGGATCTGAAGCTTTCTTT. Its protein is CASRVGDVGSEAFF.